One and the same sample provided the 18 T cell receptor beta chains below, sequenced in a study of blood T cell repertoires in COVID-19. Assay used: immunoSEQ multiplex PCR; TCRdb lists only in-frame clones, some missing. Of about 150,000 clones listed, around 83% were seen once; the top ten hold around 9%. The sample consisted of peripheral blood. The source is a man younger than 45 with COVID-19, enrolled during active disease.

CDR3 region: CASSVGPSRGSYEQYF. CDR3 nucleotide sequence: TGTGCCAGCAGCGTAGGACCCAGTCGGGGCTCCTACGAGCAGTACTTC. V and J are TRBV9 and TRBJ2-7; TRBD2 might be the D (5 bases). Germline assignment: CDR1 SGDLS and CDR2 YYNGEE. The CDR3 is 16 residues long. Deletions cut 0 bases from V and 0 bases from J, with 13 bases between.

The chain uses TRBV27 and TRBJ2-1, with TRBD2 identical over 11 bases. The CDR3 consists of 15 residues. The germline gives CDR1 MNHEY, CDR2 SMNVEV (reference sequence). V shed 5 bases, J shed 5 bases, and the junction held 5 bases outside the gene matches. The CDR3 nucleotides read TGTGCCAGCAGTCCCTCGACTAGCGGGGACAATGAGCAGTTCTTC. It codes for CASSPSTSGDNEQFF.

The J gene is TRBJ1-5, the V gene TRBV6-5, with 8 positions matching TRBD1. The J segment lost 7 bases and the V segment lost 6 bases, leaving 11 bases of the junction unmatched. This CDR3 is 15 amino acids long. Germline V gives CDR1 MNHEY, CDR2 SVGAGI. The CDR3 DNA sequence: TGTGCCAGCAGCTCGGACAGGGCCGGAGGACAGCCCCAGCATTTT. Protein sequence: CASSSDRAGGQPQHF.

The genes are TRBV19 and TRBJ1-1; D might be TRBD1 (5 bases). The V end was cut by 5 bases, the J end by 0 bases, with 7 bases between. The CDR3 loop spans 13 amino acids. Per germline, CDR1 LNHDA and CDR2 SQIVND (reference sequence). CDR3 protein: CASSRQMNTEAFF. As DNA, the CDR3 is TGTGCCAGTAGTCGACAGATGAACACTGAAGCTTTCTTT.

CDR3 amino acids: CASSFGIDYEQYF. The CDR3 nucleotides read TGTGCCAGCAGTTTTGGCATCGACTACGAGCAGTACTTC. J is TRBJ2-7 and V is TRBV27, with D uncertain. CDR1 MNHEY and CDR2 SMNVEV come from the germline V gene (reference sequence). The CDR3 is made up of 13 amino acids. V lost 3 bases and J 3 bases, leaving 9 bases between the germline ends.

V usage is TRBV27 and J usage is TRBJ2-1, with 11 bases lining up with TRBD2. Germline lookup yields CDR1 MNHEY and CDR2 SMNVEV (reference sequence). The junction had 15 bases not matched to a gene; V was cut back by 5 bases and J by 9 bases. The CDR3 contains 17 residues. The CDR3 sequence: CASSPRRLAGNVIEQFF. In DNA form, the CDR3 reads TGTGCCAGCAGTCCCCGACGACTAGCGGGAAACGTTATTGAGCAGTTCTTC.

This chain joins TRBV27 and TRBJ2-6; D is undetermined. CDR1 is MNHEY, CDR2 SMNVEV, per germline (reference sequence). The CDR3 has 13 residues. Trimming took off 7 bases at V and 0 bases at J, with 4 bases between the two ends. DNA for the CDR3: TGTGCCAGCACCAACTCTGGGGCCAACGTCCTGACTTTC. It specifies CASTNSGANVLTF.

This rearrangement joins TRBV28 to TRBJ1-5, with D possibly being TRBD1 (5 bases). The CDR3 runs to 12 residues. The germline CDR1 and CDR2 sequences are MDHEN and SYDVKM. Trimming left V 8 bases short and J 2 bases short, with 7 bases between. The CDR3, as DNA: TGTGCCAGCTGGGGGGGCAATCAGCCCCAGCATTTT. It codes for CASWGGNQPQHF.

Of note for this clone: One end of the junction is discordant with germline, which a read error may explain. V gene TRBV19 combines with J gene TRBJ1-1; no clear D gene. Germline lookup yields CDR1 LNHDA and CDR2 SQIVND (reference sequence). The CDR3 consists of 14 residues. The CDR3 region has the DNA TGTGCCAGTAGTATAGGGACTGGGAACGCTGAAGCTTTCTTT. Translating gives CASSIGTGNAEAFF. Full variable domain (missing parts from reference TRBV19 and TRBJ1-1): DGGITQSPKYLFRKEGQNVTLSCEQNLNHDAMYWYRQDPGQGLRLIYYSQIVNDFQKGDIAEGYSVSREKKESFPLTVTSAQKNPTAFYLCASSIGTGNAEAFFGQGTRLTVV.

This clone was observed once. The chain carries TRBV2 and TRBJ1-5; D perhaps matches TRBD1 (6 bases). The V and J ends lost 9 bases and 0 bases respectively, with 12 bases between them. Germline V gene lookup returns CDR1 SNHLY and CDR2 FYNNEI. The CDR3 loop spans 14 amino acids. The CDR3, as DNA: TGTGCCAGTAATACAGGGCGTAGCAATCAGCCCCAGCATTTT. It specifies CASNTGRSNQPQHF.

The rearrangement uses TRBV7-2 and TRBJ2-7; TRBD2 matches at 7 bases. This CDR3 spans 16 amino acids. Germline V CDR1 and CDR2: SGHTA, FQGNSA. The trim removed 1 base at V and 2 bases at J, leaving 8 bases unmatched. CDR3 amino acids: CASSLGGSGAAYEQYF. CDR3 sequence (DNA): TGTGCCAGCAGCTTAGGGGGGAGCGGGGCTGCCTACGAGCAGTACTTC.

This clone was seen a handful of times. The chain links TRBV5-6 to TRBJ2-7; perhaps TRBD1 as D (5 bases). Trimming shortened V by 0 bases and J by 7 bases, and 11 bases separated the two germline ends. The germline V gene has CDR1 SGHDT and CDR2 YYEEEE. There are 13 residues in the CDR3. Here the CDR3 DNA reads TGTGCCAGCAGCTTGGGGGGCCCTGGAGAGCAGTACTTC. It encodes CASSLGGPGEQYF.

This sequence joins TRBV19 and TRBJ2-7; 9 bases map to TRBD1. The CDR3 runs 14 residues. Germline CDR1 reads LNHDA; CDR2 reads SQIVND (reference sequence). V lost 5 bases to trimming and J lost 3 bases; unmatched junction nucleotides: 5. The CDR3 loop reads CASSGTGRFYEQYF. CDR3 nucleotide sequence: TGTGCCAGTAGTGGGACAGGGCGCTTCTACGAGCAGTACTTC.

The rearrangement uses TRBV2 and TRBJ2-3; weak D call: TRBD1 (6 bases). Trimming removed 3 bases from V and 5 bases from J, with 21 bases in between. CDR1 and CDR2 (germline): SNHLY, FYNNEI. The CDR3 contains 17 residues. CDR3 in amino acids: CASSESGRGGSIDTQYF. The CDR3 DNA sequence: TGTGCCAGCAGTGAGTCTGGGAGAGGGGGAAGTATAGATACGCAGTATTTT.

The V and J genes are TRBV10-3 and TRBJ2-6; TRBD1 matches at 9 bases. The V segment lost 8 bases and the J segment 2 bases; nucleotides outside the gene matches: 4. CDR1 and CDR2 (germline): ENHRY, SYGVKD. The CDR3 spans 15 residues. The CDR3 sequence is CAIRDRDTGANVLTF. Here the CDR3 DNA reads TGTGCCATCCGGGACAGGGACACTGGGGCCAACGTCCTGACTTTC.

The DNA of the CDR3 is TGCGCCAGCAGCCCCTTCTCGTCTGGGACAGGGTATCCCTACGAGCAGTACTTC. This translates into CASSPFSSGTGYPYEQYF. This sequence joins TRBV4-1 and TRBJ2-7, with TRBD1 identical over 9 bases. The V segment lost 4 bases and the J segment 2 bases; nucleotides outside the gene matches: 15. CDR1 is MGHRA, CDR2 YSYEKL, per germline. The CDR3 runs to 18 residues.

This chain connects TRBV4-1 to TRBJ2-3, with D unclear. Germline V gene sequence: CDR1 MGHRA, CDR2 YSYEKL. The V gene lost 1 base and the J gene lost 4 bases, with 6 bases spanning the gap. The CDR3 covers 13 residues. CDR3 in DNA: TGCGCCAGCAGCCAAGTGGGCGCAGATACGCAGTATTTT. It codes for CASSQVGADTQYF.

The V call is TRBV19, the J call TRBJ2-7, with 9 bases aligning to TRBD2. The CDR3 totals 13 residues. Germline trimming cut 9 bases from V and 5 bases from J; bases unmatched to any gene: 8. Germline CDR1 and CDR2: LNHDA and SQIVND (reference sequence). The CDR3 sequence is CASGLALFHEQYF. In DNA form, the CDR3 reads TGTGCCAGCGGACTAGCGTTGTTCCACGAGCAGTACTTC.